The next 15 T cell receptor beta chains were all read from a single sample in a study of vaccination effects on CD4 cells after COVID-19. Sequencing used immunoSEQ multiplex PCR; TCRdb keeps in-frame clones, though not all of them. The sample includes about 61,000 clones, 75% to 85% seen only once; the top ten take over 2%. Their specific antigens are unknown. Within the ViraFEST assay, antigen-specific CD4+ T cells underwent expansion with viral peptide pools prior to sequencing. Subsequent to less than eleven days of culture, CD4+ T cells were isolated. The sequences come from CD4+ T cells from PBMCs cultured with HCoV-229E spike peptides, collected before COVID-19 vaccination. The source is a human donor who received a COVID-19 vaccine.

V usage is TRBV5-1 and J usage is TRBJ2-6, with 9 bases matching TRBD1. Germline V lookup: CDR1 SGHRS, CDR2 YFSETQ. The CDR3 has 16 amino acids. V dropped 3 bases and J dropped 2; count of bases not matched to a gene: 3. CDR3 in amino acids: CASSWDRAAGANVLTF. The CDR3 nucleotides are TGCGCCAGCAGCTGGGACAGGGCGGCTGGGGCCAACGTCCTGACTTTC.

This chain joins TRBV7-2 and TRBJ2-1, with 13 nucleotides matching TRBD2. Germline CDR1 is SGHTA and CDR2 is FQGNSA. The J segment lost 6 bases and the V segment lost 3 bases, leaving 14 bases of the junction unmatched. This CDR3 region has 19 residues. The CDR3 reads CASSLLLAGGYLRSNEQFF. The CDR3 DNA is TGTGCCAGCAGCTTGCTACTAGCGGGGGGGTACTTACGAAGCAATGAGCAGTTCTTC.

This chain connects TRBV7-3 to TRBJ2-2, with unresolved D. V was pared by 5 bases and J by 0 bases, with 16 bases between. The germline CDR1 and CDR2 sequences are SGHTA and FQGTGA. CDR3 length: 17 amino acids. The CDR3 sequence is CASSGQPGLANTGELFF. The CDR3 region has the DNA TGTGCCAGCAGCGGTCAACCGGGCCTAGCGAACACCGGGGAGCTGTTTTTT.

The rearrangement joins TRBV7-2 to TRBJ2-1, with 10 positions matching TRBD2. Trimming at V came to 7 bases and at J to 5 bases, leaving 5 bases not matched to a gene. In germline, CDR1 is SGHTA, CDR2 FQGNSA. The CDR3 consists of 14 residues. For the CDR3, the DNA is TGTGCCAGCATCCTAGCGGGGGCACACAATGAGCAGTTCTTC. Translating it yields CASILAGAHNEQFF.

This clone was counted a few times. The V call is TRBV19, the J call TRBJ1-1, with 8 bases that match TRBD1. Germline-derived CDR1 and CDR2 are LNHDA and SQIVND (reference sequence). V lost 10 bases, J lost 4 bases, and 14 bases stayed unmatched. The CDR3 spans 15 residues. The CDR3 DNA sequence: TGTGCCACGTTAGACCCAGGGGGCTCGAGCACTGAAGCTTTCTTT. Protein: CATLDPGGSSTEAFF.

Only a few counts were recorded for this clone. The genes are TRBV7-3 and TRBJ2-5; D remains ambiguous. V lost 6 bases to trimming and J lost 5 bases, with 22 bases between them. Per the germline V gene, CDR1 is SGHTA and CDR2 is FQGTGA. The CDR3 runs to 16 residues. CDR3 loop: CASSSGFGNLGETQYF. CDR3 DNA: TGTGCCAGCAGTTCCGGGTTCGGCAACCTCGGGGAGACCCAGTACTTC.

The V call is TRBV18, the J call TRBJ1-5, with a weak D call TRBD1 (5 bases). The CDR3 sequence is 15 residues long. Trimming took 2 bases from V and 2 from J, leaving 10 bases between them. Germline values: CDR1 KGHSH, CDR2 LQKENI. CDR3 nucleotides: TGTGCCAGCTCACCAAGGCAGGGAGGCAATCAGCCCCAGCATTTT. It yields the protein CASSPRQGGNQPQHF.

This chain joins TRBV5-1 and TRBJ2-5; 9 nucleotides align to TRBD1. V was pared by 0 bases and J by 4 bases, with 13 bases of the junction left unmatched. The CDR3 extends over 18 amino acids. The germline CDR1 and CDR2 sequences are SGHRS and YFSETQ. CDR3 sequence reads: CASSLAFITGGSGETQYF. CDR3 DNA: TGCGCCAGCAGCTTGGCGTTCATCACAGGGGGCTCAGGAGAGACCCAGTACTTC.

This CDR3 reads CASGPGGRSTEAFF. DNA of the CDR3: TGTGCCAGCGGCCCGGGCGGGAGGTCCACTGAAGCTTTCTTT. V usage is TRBV5-4 and J usage is TRBJ1-1; D remains unclear. CDR1 SGHNT and CDR2 YYREEE come from the germline V gene (reference sequence). This CDR3 contains 14 residues. Between the trimmed V and J ends, which lost 7 bases and 4 bases, there was a span of 17 bases.

The V call is TRBV6-5, the J call TRBJ2-1, with 9 positions matching TRBD1. Germline CDR1 and CDR2: MNHEY and SVGAGI. J was trimmed by 4 bases and V by 2 bases; bases with no gene match: 3. The CDR3 is 15 amino acids. CDR3 bases: TGTGCCAGCAGTTACCGGGACAGGGTATACAATGAGCAGTTCTTC. Its protein product is CASSYRDRVYNEQFF.

V is TRBV10-2 and J is TRBJ2-7; 7 bases agree with TRBD2. Germline trimming cut 5 bases from V and 2 bases from J; bases unmatched to any gene: 3. The CDR3 is made up of 13 amino acids. Germline CDR1 reads WSHSY; CDR2 reads SAAADI. The CDR3 DNA reads as TGCGCCAGCAGTCCTAGCGGCCCCTACGAGCAGTACGTC. It is translated as CASSPSGPYEQYV.

The chain carries TRBV6-5 and TRBJ1-1; 7 nucleotides line up with TRBD1. V was clipped by 7 bases and J by 2 bases; unmatched bases: 7. Germline lookup yields CDR1 MNHEY and CDR2 SVGAGI. This CDR3 is built from 14 residues. The CDR3 reads CASTLGQFNTEAFF. The CDR3, as DNA: TGTGCCAGCACGTTGGGACAGTTTAACACTGAAGCTTTCTTT.

This chain joins TRBV7-3 and TRBJ2-3; 12 positions agree with TRBD2. Germline values: CDR1 SGHTA, CDR2 FQGTGA. This CDR3 region has 16 residues. Losses at the gene ends were 4 bases for V and 2 bases for J; bases not matched to a gene: 4. The CDR3 nucleotides read TGTGCCAGCAGCTACCTAGCGGGGGGGCCCACAGATACGCAGTATTTT. It translates to CASSYLAGGPTDTQYF.

The V gene is TRBV3-1 (or the pseudogene TRBV3-2), the J gene TRBJ1-5; D gene unclear. V lost 2 bases and J 4 bases, leaving 6 bases between the germline ends. CDR1 and CDR2 from the germline V gene are LGHDT and YNNKEL (reference sequence). The CDR3 spans 13 residues. The CDR3 DNA follows: TGTGCCAGCAGCCAAAACTATAATCAGCCCCAGCATTTT. Translating gives CASSQNYNQPQHF.

V gene TRBV6-4 combines with J gene TRBJ2-3, with TRBD1 matching 8 bases. CDR1 is MRHNA, CDR2 SNTAGT, per germline. CDR3 length: 16 residues. Trimming removed 2 bases from V and 1 base from J; junction bases left unmatched: 5. The CDR3 loop reads CASSDGQGFGTDTQYF. The CDR3 nucleotides are TGTGCCAGCAGTGACGGACAGGGTTTTGGCACAGATACGCAGTATTTT.